A single sample gave rise to the 20 T cell receptor beta chains below, sequenced in a study of Tregs in tolerant kidney transplant recipients. The method was immunoSEQ multiplex PCR; TCRdb's version includes in-frame clones alone and lacks a portion of them. The repertoire holds roughly 49,000 clones, with around 90% as singletons. The sample comprised Tregs from blood. The receptor set was obtained from a human donor in good health.

The chain recombines TRBV5-1 with TRBJ2-3; 9 nucleotides agree with TRBD2. The CDR3 contains 16 residues. V shed 0 bases, J shed 0 bases, and the junction held 2 bases outside the gene matches. Germline CDR1 is SGHRS and CDR2 is YFSETQ. CDR3 sequence: CASSLVSGGSTDTQYF. CDR3 sequence (DNA): TGCGCCAGCAGCTTGGTTAGCGGGGGAAGCACAGATACGCAGTATTTT. Supplemented by reference TRBV5-1 and TRBJ2-3, the full variable domain reads KAGVTQTPRYLIKTRGQQVTLSCSPISGHRSVSWYQQTPGQGLQFLFEYFSETQRNKGNFPGRFSGRQFSNSRSEMNVSTLELGDSALYLCASSLVSGGSTDTQYFGPGTRLTVL.

The chain couples TRBV19 to TRBJ1-2; D remains unclear. V lost 5 bases, J lost 1 base, and 11 bases lay in between. Germline CDR1 is LNHDA and CDR2 is SQIVND (reference sequence). The CDR3 runs to 14 residues. This CDR3 is CASSLGRYNYGYTF. DNA for the CDR3: TGTGCCAGTAGTCTGGGCAGGTATAACTATGGCTACACCTTC.

A single count supports this clone. This sequence joins TRBV10-3 and TRBJ2-5; 8 positions match TRBD2. TRBJ2-7 explains the end of the DNA better; the J call may be wrong. The CDR3 runs to 15 residues. The germline V gene encodes CDR1 ENHRY and CDR2 SYGVKD. The CDR3 DNA reads as TGTGCCATCAGTGACCGTGGGAGCGGGAGCTACGAGCAGTACTTC. It encodes CAISDRGSGSYEQYF.

This chain connects TRBV7-9 to TRBJ1-2, with D possibly TRBD1 on 5 matching bases. Per germline, CDR1 SEHNR and CDR2 FQNEAQ (reference sequence). V lost 1 base to trimming and J lost 9 bases, with 15 bases between them. The CDR3 is made up of 14 amino acids. The CDR3 loop is CASSLGFQGRSYTF. CDR3 DNA: TGTGCCAGCAGCTTAGGATTTCAGGGTAGGAGCTACACCTTC.

The chain employs TRBV7-2 and TRBJ1-1; D is uncertain. Germline assignment: CDR1 SGHTA and CDR2 FQGNSA. V was trimmed by 3 bases and J by 1 base, leaving 9 bases between them. The CDR3 totals 14 residues. The CDR3 here is CASSFARKNTEAFF. CDR3 nucleotides: TGTGCCAGCAGCTTCGCCCGGAAGAACACTGAAGCTTTCTTT.

This chain uses TRBV5-5 with TRBJ2-7, with D hard to call. This CDR3 contains 16 residues. Germline CDR1 is SGHKS and CDR2 is YYEKEE (reference sequence). V lost 0 bases and J lost 3, with 16 bases in between. CDR3 in DNA: TGTGCCAGCAGCTTGGGTACAGATACCAAACTCTACGAGCAGTACTTC. It codes for CASSLGTDTKLYEQYF.

The chain is built from TRBV5-1 and TRBJ1-5; unclear D gene. This CDR3 spans 15 amino acids. The germline V gene has CDR1 SGHRS and CDR2 YFSETQ. The V end lost 0 bases, the J end lost 5 bases, and 12 bases lay between the germline ends. The CDR3 DNA reads as TGCGCCAGCAGCTTGGAAGGAGCAGTCGATCAGCCCCAGCATTTT. It encodes CASSLEGAVDQPQHF.

V is TRBV5-1 and J is TRBJ2-3, with TRBD2 matching over 12 bases. The V gene's germline CDR1 is SGHRS and CDR2 YFSETQ. The CDR3 is 16 amino acids. With V trimmed by 1 base and J by 4 bases, 4 bases remained unmatched. This CDR3 reads CASSLPTSGSPDTQYF. CDR3 in DNA: TGCGCCAGCAGCTTGCCGACTAGCGGGAGCCCAGATACGCAGTATTTT. Based on the CDR3 plus reference TRBV5-1 and TRBJ2-3, the full variable domain is KAGVTQTPRYLIKTRGQQVTLSCSPISGHRSVSWYQQTPGQGLQFLFEYFSETQRNKGNFPGRFSGRQFSNSRSEMNVSTLELGDSALYLCASSLPTSGSPDTQYFGPGTRLTVL.

This sequence joins TRBV6-5 and TRBJ1-2; possibly TRBD1 for D (5 bases). The CDR3 is 14 residues long. Germline V CDR1 and CDR2: MNHEY, SVGAGI. Trimming left V 2 bases short and J 4 bases short, with 11 bases between. The CDR3 reads CASSYGGKVYGYTF. The CDR3 bases are TGTGCCAGCAGTTACGGGGGGAAAGTCTATGGCTACACCTTC.

The chain links TRBV6-1 to TRBJ2-7; D is unclear. Per the germline V gene, CDR1 is MNHNS and CDR2 is SASEGT. Trimming shortened V by 6 bases and J by 3 bases, and 9 bases separated the two germline ends. The CDR3 extends over 12 amino acids. CDR3 residues: CASRESVYEQYF. CDR3 nucleotides: TGTGCCAGCAGGGAGTCGGTCTACGAGCAGTACTTC.

This chain links TRBV25-1 with TRBJ2-3; 7 positions agree with TRBD1. Germline-derived CDR1 and CDR2 are MGHDK and SYGVNS. J was trimmed by 0 bases and V by 6 bases; bases with no gene match: 3. This CDR3 spans 14 amino acids. CDR3 residues: CASSPQGSTDTQYF. The CDR3 DNA reads TGTGCCAGCAGCCCACAGGGGAGCACAGATACGCAGTATTTT. Together with reference TRBV25-1 and TRBJ2-3, the CDR3 gives the full variable domain: EADIYQTPRYLVIGTGKKITLECSQTMGHDKMYWYQQDPGMELHLIHYSYGVNSTEKGDLSSESTVSRIRTEHFPLTLESARPSHTSQYLCASSPQGSTDTQYFGPGTRLTVL.

V gene TRBV5-6 combines with J gene TRBJ1-6; weak D call: TRBD1 (5 bases). Trimming took off 2 bases at V and 6 bases at J, with 9 bases between the two ends. From germline, CDR1 is SGHDT and CDR2 YYEEEE. The CDR3 sequence is 14 residues long. The chain's CDR3 is CASSFSGPNSPLHF. The CDR3 region has the DNA TGTGCCAGCAGCTTTTCGGGGCCTAATTCACCCCTCCACTTT. Complete variable domain (other parts from reference TRBV5-6 and TRBJ1-6): DAGVTQSPTHLIKTRGQQVTLRCSPKSGHDTVSWYQQALGQGPQFIFQYYEEEERQRGNFPDRFSGHQFPNYSSELNVNALLLGDSALYLCASSFSGPNSPLHFGNGTRLTVT.

The chain uses TRBV6-5 and TRBJ2-3; 8 bases are shared with TRBD1. The CDR3 sequence is 16 residues long. Germline CDR1 is MNHEY and CDR2 is SVGAGI. V was pared by 0 bases and J by 3 bases, with 5 bases of the junction left unmatched. The CDR3 DNA is TGTGCCAGCAGTTACTCGAGGCAGGGGGCAACAGATACGCAGTATTTT. Its protein is CASSYSRQGATDTQYF.

The chain has TRBV18 and TRBJ2-5, with TRBD2 matching 11 bases. CDR1 and CDR2 (germline): KGHSH, LQKENI. With 6 bases clipped from V and 3 bases from J, the junction kept 3 bases outside the gene matches. The CDR3 extends over 14 amino acids. CDR3 sequence: CASSLGLAEETQYF. The CDR3, as DNA: TGTGCCAGCTCCCTGGGACTAGCGGAAGAGACCCAGTACTTC.

The V gene is TRBV6-1, the J gene TRBJ2-7; the match to TRBD2 covers 7 bases. Germline V CDR1 and CDR2: MNHNS, SASEGT. V gave up 4 bases and J gave up 6 bases; unmatched junction bases: 12. The CDR3 is 15 amino acids. CDR3 in DNA: TGTGCCAGCAGTGCCATGTCGGGACTATCTGGCGAGCAGTACTTC. Residues: CASSAMSGLSGEQYF.

The rearrangement joins TRBV7-9 to TRBJ1-1, with 10 bases lining up with TRBD1. The V gene's germline CDR1 is SEHNR and CDR2 FQNEAQ (reference sequence). The CDR3 sequence is 15 residues long. V gave up 6 bases and J gave up 5 bases; unmatched junction bases: 9. The CDR3 reads CASRAPGTGDTEAFF. The CDR3 nucleotides read TGTGCCAGCAGAGCCCCCGGGACAGGGGATACTGAAGCTTTCTTT.

This rearrangement joins TRBV7-9 to TRBJ1-5; 11 bases fit TRBD1. V dropped 5 bases and J dropped 2; count of bases not matched to a gene: 5. The CDR3 spans 16 residues. Germline values: CDR1 SEHNR, CDR2 FQNEAQ (reference sequence). Here the CDR3 reads CASSLWTGGGNQPQHF. CDR3 DNA: TGTGCCAGCAGCCTCTGGACAGGGGGCGGCAATCAGCCCCAGCATTTT.

The V gene is TRBV7-8, the J gene TRBJ1-6; the D gene is possibly TRBD1 (5 bases). This CDR3 has 16 amino acids. Germline V gene sequence: CDR1 SGHVS, CDR2 FQNEAQ. Trimming stripped 3 bases from V and 9 bases from J, with 18 bases between. This CDR3 is CASSFPRGLYASPLHF. The CDR3 nucleotides read TGTGCCAGCAGCTTCCCGCGGGGACTATACGCTTCACCCCTCCACTTT.

Only one count was recorded for this clone. The chain recombines TRBV19 with TRBJ1-1, with D unclear. Trimming pared 6 bases from V and 6 bases from J, leaving 11 bases between. The CDR3 covers 12 residues. Germline values: CDR1 LNHDA, CDR2 SQIVND (reference sequence). CDR3 residues: CASSHGRAEAFF. CDR3 nucleotide sequence: TGTGCCAGTAGCCATGGCCGGGCTGAAGCTTTCTTT.

The chain carries TRBV5-1 and TRBJ2-7, with a tentative D call TRBD1 (7 bases). The CDR3 covers 15 residues. V lost 0 bases and J lost 4, with 14 bases in between. Germline V gives CDR1 SGHRS, CDR2 YFSETQ. This chain's CDR3 is CASSLGQGGLYEQYF. DNA of the CDR3: TGCGCCAGCAGCTTGGGGCAGGGGGGTTTGTACGAGCAGTACTTC.